Below are 20 T cell receptor beta chains sequenced from a single sample in a study of siplizumab effects on memory and regulatory T cells (dated by TCRdb to the late 2010s). Receptor libraries were prepared by the immunoSEQ multiplex PCR assay. Held by TCRdb, this immuneACCESS table contains in-frame sequences only and omits some clones. Under half of the omission traces to an unresolved V gene where checked; the cause of the rest is unknown. In this sample the table shows 65,000 to 70,000 clones, about 87% of which occur a single time. The top ten clones comprise more than 1.5% of the sample. Sequencing used Tregs sorted from blood. The receptors shown here come from a human donor in good health.

V gene TRBV7-3 combines with J gene TRBJ2-1; D may be TRBD1 (6 bases). Germline CDR1 reads SGHTA; CDR2 reads FQGTGA. This CDR3 contains 13 residues. Trimming cost V 2 bases and J 10 bases, with 12 bases left between them. CDR3: CASSLSATGEQFF. In DNA form, the CDR3 reads TGTGCCAGCAGCTTATCGGCTACAGGGGAGCAGTTCTTC.

The table lists this clone with a count of one. The DNA of the CDR3 is TGTGCCAGCAGCTTAGGAGGGACTAGCGTCGCCGGGGAGCTGTTTTTT. Translation gives CASSLGGTSVAGELFF. The chain carries TRBV7-6 and TRBJ2-2, with 10 bases matching TRBD2. V lost 1 base, J lost 6 bases, and 5 bases stayed unmatched. The length of the CDR3 is 16 residues. The germline gives CDR1 SGHVS, CDR2 FNYEAQ.

The gene calls are TRBV7-1 and TRBJ2-7, with D uncertain. TRBV7-1 carries the ORF label, with uncertain function. The germline V and J ends were trimmed by 4 bases and 5 bases, with 12 bases remaining between them. The CDR3 sequence is 13 residues long. CDR3 residues: CASSLSGRHEQYF. DNA for the CDR3: TGTGCCAGCAGCTTATCCGGTAGACACGAGCAGTACTTC.

The V call is TRBV5-1, the J call TRBJ2-2; no reliable D call. Looked up from germline, CDR1 is SGHRS and CDR2 is YFSETQ. The CDR3 runs 14 residues. Trimming left V 5 bases short and J 3 bases short, with 11 bases between. The CDR3 DNA reads TGCGCCAGCAGGCGTCTTACGGACACCGGGGAGCTGTTTTTT. It translates to CASRRLTDTGELFF.

V gene TRBV27 combines with J gene TRBJ2-5, with D possibly TRBD1 on 6 matching bases. Germline CDR1 reads MNHEY; CDR2 reads SMNVEV (reference sequence). The V gene lost 3 bases and the J gene lost 6 bases, with 11 bases spanning the gap. This CDR3 has 13 amino acids. CDR3 sequence: CASSFSQGKTQYF. The CDR3 DNA reads as TGTGCCAGCAGTTTTAGTCAGGGGAAGACCCAGTACTTC.

The chain joins TRBV9 to TRBJ1-2; D might be TRBD1 (5 bases). The germline V gene encodes CDR1 SGDLS and CDR2 YYNGEE. V gave up 4 bases and J gave up 8 bases, with 21 bases separating them. There are 15 residues in the CDR3. The CDR3 protein is CASSLGTLPTYGYTF. For the CDR3, the DNA is TGTGCCAGCAGCCTCGGGACTTTACCGACGTACGGCTACACCTTC.

The CDR3 here is CASSVDEDEKLFF. The CDR3 nucleotides read TGTGCCAGCAGCGTAGACGAGGATGAAAAACTGTTTTTT. The J gene is TRBJ1-4, the V gene TRBV9; unclear D gene. Trimming left V 0 bases short and J 6 bases short, with 6 bases between. Germline V gene lookup returns CDR1 SGDLS and CDR2 YYNGEE. This CDR3 comprises 13 residues. Complete variable domain (other parts from reference TRBV9 and TRBJ1-4): DSGVTQTPKHLITATGQRVTLRCSPRSGDLSVYWYQQSLDQGLQFLIQYYNGEERAKGNILERFSAQQFPDLHSELNLSSLELGDSALYFCASSVDEDEKLFFGSGTQLSVL.

V gene TRBV7-2 combines with J gene TRBJ2-2; no definite D call. This CDR3 contains 13 residues. Trimming removed 2 bases at V and 5 bases at J, with 6 bases between. Germline V gives CDR1 SGHTA, CDR2 FQGNSA. CDR3 sequence reads: CASSLMGTGELFF. The DNA of the CDR3 is TGTGCCAGCAGCTTAATGGGGACCGGGGAGCTGTTTTTT.

This rearrangement joins TRBV5-1 to TRBJ1-1, with TRBD1 identical over 8 bases. Trimming at V came to 7 bases and at J to 3 bases, leaving 8 bases not matched to a gene. In germline, CDR1 is SGHRS, CDR2 YFSETQ. This CDR3 region has 14 residues. CDR3 region: CASRTGRRYTEAFF. CDR3 coding DNA: TGCGCCAGCCGGACAGGGCGCCGCTACACTGAAGCTTTCTTT. The variable domain in full, completed from reference TRBV5-1 and TRBJ1-1, reads KAGVTQTPRYLIKTRGQQVTLSCSPISGHRSVSWYQQTPGQGLQFLFEYFSETQRNKGNFPGRFSGRQFSNSRSEMNVSTLELGDSALYLCASRTGRRYTEAFFGQGTRLTVV.

The chain employs TRBV5-1 and TRBJ2-5; a weak D match, TRBD1 (5 bases). The germline V and J ends were trimmed by 4 bases and 5 bases, with 15 bases remaining between them. Looked up from germline, CDR1 is SGHRS and CDR2 is YFSETQ. CDR3 length: 14 amino acids. The CDR3 region has the DNA TGCGCCAGCAGCCCCTTATCCCAGGGTGAGACCCAGTACTTC. Residues: CASSPLSQGETQYF. Full variable domain (remainder filled in from reference TRBV5-1 and TRBJ2-5): KAGVTQTPRYLIKTRGQQVTLSCSPISGHRSVSWYQQTPGQGLQFLFEYFSETQRNKGNFPGRFSGRQFSNSRSEMNVSTLELGDSALYLCASSPLSQGETQYFGPGTRLLVL.

In its sample, this clone is medium-sized. The chain employs TRBV19 and TRBJ2-1, with D hard to call. Per germline, CDR1 LNHDA and CDR2 SQIVND (reference sequence). The CDR3 is 14 residues long. V lost 1 base to trimming and J lost 9 bases, with 13 bases between them. The CDR3 reads CASSIVYLGGEQFF. The CDR3 DNA follows: TGTGCCAGTAGTATAGTATATCTGGGCGGTGAGCAGTTCTTC.

The chain uses TRBV4-2 and TRBJ2-1; 15 positions agree with TRBD2. Germline V lookup: CDR1 LGHNA, CDR2 YNFKEQ. The junction had 2 bases not matched to a gene; V was cut back by 1 base and J by 4 bases. The CDR3 loop spans 17 amino acids. The CDR3 loop is CASSQGGLAGGYNEQFF. The CDR3 DNA reads as TGTGCCAGCAGCCAAGGCGGACTAGCGGGAGGGTACAATGAGCAGTTCTTC.

Details on this clone: Other DNA sequences of this sample code for an identical CDR3. V gene TRBV6-1 combines with J gene TRBJ1-5; D is ambiguous. From germline, CDR1 is MNHNS and CDR2 SASEGT. The CDR3 spans 13 residues. V was pared by 1 base and J by 4 bases, with 5 bases between. The CDR3 coding sequence is TGTGCCAGCAGTGAAGGGCGGAATCAGCCCCAGCATTTT. Amino acids: CASSEGRNQPQHF.

The chain recombines TRBV5-5 with TRBJ2-2, with unresolved D. Germline loops: CDR1 SGHKS, CDR2 YYEKEE (reference sequence). The CDR3 runs to 14 residues. V shed 2 bases and J shed 0 bases, with 5 bases lying between them. The CDR3 coding sequence is TGTGCCAGCAGCTTCGGTACGAACACCGGGGAGCTGTTTTTT. Translating gives CASSFGTNTGELFF.

The chain recombines TRBV4-3 with TRBJ1-4, with D unclear. V gave up 1 base and J gave up 5 bases, with 14 bases separating them. The germline V gene has CDR1 LGHNA and CDR2 YSLEER. CDR3 length equals 16 residues. The CDR3 DNA follows: TGCGCCAGCAGCCAAGGGACCGGGTTGCTGAATGAAAAACTGTTTTTT. Its translation: CASSQGTGLLNEKLFF.

V usage is TRBV7-9 and J usage is TRBJ2-3; the D is unclear. CDR1 SEHNR and CDR2 FQNEAQ come from the germline V gene (reference sequence). V lost 4 bases and J lost 0, with 11 bases in between. This CDR3 is built from 15 residues. CDR3 nucleotides: TGTGCCAGCAGCTACCGGCGGATTAGCACAGATACGCAGTATTTT. Protein sequence: CASSYRRISTDTQYF.

This clone turned up a few times. This chain connects TRBV10-3 to TRBJ1-5; D is unclear. Trimming pared 2 bases from V and 4 bases from J, leaving 9 bases between. CDR1 is ENHRY, CDR2 SYGVKD, per germline. The CDR3 loop spans 14 amino acids. CDR3 protein: CAISEGQINQPQHF. CDR3 in DNA: TGTGCCATCAGTGAGGGGCAGATTAATCAGCCCCAGCATTTT.

This chain uses TRBV5-1 with TRBJ1-1, with a weak D call TRBD1 (5 bases). V gave up 5 bases and J gave up 10 bases, with 18 bases separating them. CDR1 and CDR2 from the germline V gene are SGHRS and YFSETQ. The CDR3 is 13 residues long. DNA of the CDR3: TGCGCCAGCAGAGGGCGCCAGGGCCTCGGAGCTTTCTTT. Translation gives CASRGRQGLGAFF.

In this sample, this clone turned up once. The chain recombines TRBV7-3 with TRBJ2-3; the D is unclear. V was pared by 2 bases and J by 1 base, with 4 bases between. The CDR3 runs to 13 residues. Germline V gene data show CDR1 as SGHTA and CDR2 as FQGTGA. The CDR3 reads CASSLGGTDTQYF. The CDR3 region has the DNA TGTGCCAGCAGCTTAGGGGGCACAGATACGCAGTATTTT. Together with reference TRBV7-3 and TRBJ2-3, the CDR3 gives the full variable domain: GAGVSQTPSNKVTEKGKYVELRCDPISGHTALYWYRQSLGQGPEFLIYFQGTGAADDSGLPNDRFFAVRPEGSVSTLKIQRTERGDSAVYLCASSLGGTDTQYFGPGTRLTVL.

The rearrangement uses TRBV5-8 and TRBJ1-2; 7 bases match TRBD1. After removal of 5 bases from V and 2 bases from J, the junction contained 3 bases not matched to a gene. CDR1 and CDR2 from the germline V gene are SGHTS and YDEGEE. This CDR3 comprises 13 residues. The CDR3 nucleotides are TGTGCCAGCAGTAGACAGGGCAACTATGGCTACACCTTC. Amino acid sequence: CASSRQGNYGYTF.